What follows are 25 T cell receptor beta chains derived from one specimen sequenced in a study of T cells in Graves' hyperthyroidism and ophthalmopathy. From RNA transcripts, TCR beta CDR3 regions were amplified. Carried out on the TCR CDR3, a first-round RT-PCR used the HTBI primer set. One entry per CDR3 protein, called by TCRdb with MiXCR from the multiplex PCR reads. The table shows about 160,000 distinct CDR3 sequences, with 9.4% occurring only once. Sequences were obtained from blood. The receptors here all came from a woman younger than 30 with Graves' hyperthyroidism that later progressed to Graves' ophthalmopathy.

The rearrangement joins TRBV15 to TRBJ1-5; possibly TRBD1 for D (6 bases). The CDR3 contains 15 residues. Germline V CDR1 and CDR2: LNHNV, YYDKDF (reference sequence). Trimming pared 3 bases from V and 0 bases from J, leaving 9 bases between. The CDR3, as DNA: TGTGCCACCAGCAGCCAGGGGTATAGCAATCAGCCCCAGCATTTT. This encodes CATSSQGYSNQPQHF. The full variable domain, its missing parts supplied by reference TRBV15 and TRBJ1-5, is DAMVIQNPRYQVTQFGKPVTLSCSQTLNHNVMYWYQQKSSQAPKLLFHYYDKDFNNEADTPDNFQSRRPNTSFCFLDIRSPGLGDTAMYLCATSSQGYSNQPQHFGDGTRLSIL.

This clonotype was detected many times. The CDR3 region has the DNA TGTGCCAGTAGTTCAAAGGGGGGGGGCTCAGAGACCCAGTACTTC. Encoded protein: CASSSKGGGSETQYF. This chain connects TRBV19 to TRBJ2-5; possibly TRBD2 for D (7 bases). The CDR3 extends over 15 amino acids. Between the trimmed V and J ends, which lost 5 bases and 4 bases, there was a span of 17 bases. Germline CDR1 is LNHDA and CDR2 is SQIVND (reference sequence).

The chain carries TRBV9 and TRBJ2-2; a possible D gene is TRBD1 (7 bases). Per the germline V gene, CDR1 is SGDLS and CDR2 is YYNGEE. This CDR3 is built from 16 residues. V lost 6 bases to trimming and J lost 6 bases, with 21 bases between them. This chain's CDR3 is CASNIQGDSAPGELFF. The CDR3 DNA reads as TGTGCCAGCAACATTCAGGGGGACTCCGCCCCCGGGGAGCTGTTTTTT.

This clonotype was seen at least ten times. The chain links TRBV20-1 to TRBJ2-1, with 8 positions matching TRBD2. Losses at the gene ends were 0 bases for V and 4 bases for J; bases not matched to a gene: 5. The CDR3 has 15 residues. The germline V gene encodes CDR1 DFQATT and CDR2 SNEGSKA (reference sequence). The CDR3 protein is CSARDTGGLYNEQFF. The CDR3 region has the DNA TGCAGTGCTAGAGATACGGGAGGGCTGTACAATGAGCAGTTCTTC.

This clonotype appeared many times. The chain carries TRBV30 and TRBJ1-1, with 8 nucleotides matching TRBD1. Germline loops: CDR1 GTSNPN, CDR2 SVGIG (reference sequence). J lost 5 bases, V lost 3 bases, and 5 bases had no gene match. The CDR3 runs to 13 residues. This CDR3 reads CAWRAQGATEAFF. Written as DNA, the CDR3 is TGTGCCTGGAGAGCGCAGGGGGCGACTGAAGCTTTCTTT.

This clonotype was counted many times. V and J are TRBV2 and TRBJ2-1; maybe TRBD2 (6 bases). With 3 bases removed from V and 1 base from J, the gap between germline ends came to 7 bases. Germline lookup yields CDR1 SNHLY and CDR2 FYNNEI. The length of the CDR3 is 14 residues. The CDR3: CASSDGGSYNEQFF. For the CDR3, the DNA is TGTGCCAGCAGTGACGGAGGGTCCTACAATGAGCAGTTCTTC.

Ten or more counts support this clonotype. V and J are TRBV28 and TRBJ1-2; the D gene is possibly TRBD1 (5 bases). V dropped 6 bases and J dropped 2 bases, with 13 bases sitting between them. This CDR3 is 14 amino acids long. The germline V gene has CDR1 MDHEN and CDR2 SYDVKM. CDR3 DNA sequence: TGTGCCAGCAGGCCTCAGGGTTTAAACTATGGCTACACCTTC. This translates into CASRPQGLNYGYTF.

This clonotype was found many times. The V and J genes are TRBV4-2 and TRBJ2-5; no reliable D call. CDR1 LGHNA and CDR2 YNFKEQ come from the germline V gene. CDR3 length equals 12 residues. Trimming stripped 0 bases from V and 5 bases from J, with 4 bases between. As DNA, the CDR3 is TGTGCCAGCAGCCAAGAACGGGAGACCCAGTACTTC. Translation: CASSQERETQYF.

This clonotype was counted many times. This chain uses TRBV6-1 with TRBJ1-2, with D hard to call. From germline, CDR1 is MNHNS and CDR2 SASEGT. The V end was cut by 6 bases, the J end by 4 bases, with 6 bases between. This CDR3 has 11 residues. In nucleotides, the CDR3 is TGTGCCAGCAGCCCTGCCTATGGCTACACCTTC. The encoded protein is CASSPAYGYTF.

V usage is TRBV4-1 and J usage is TRBJ2-2; 14 positions match TRBD2. The CDR3 spans 16 residues. V trimming: 6 bases; J trimming: 7 bases; junction bases outside the gene matches: 7. Germline V lookup: CDR1 MGHRA, CDR2 YSYEKL. The CDR3 region has the DNA TGCGCCAGCAGGCAGACTAGCGGGGGGGGGAGCGGGGAGCTGTTTTTT. Protein: CASRQTSGGGSGELFF.

This chain joins TRBV5-6 and TRBJ1-4, with a tentative D call TRBD1 (6 bases). CDR1 and CDR2 (germline): SGHDT, YYEEEE. V was trimmed by 3 bases and J by 3 bases, leaving 9 bases between them. The length of the CDR3 is 14 residues. Here the CDR3 reads CASSSGVANEKLFF. CDR3 nucleotide sequence: TGTGCCAGCAGCTCAGGGGTTGCTAATGAAAAACTGTTTTTT. Full variable domain (rest looked up from reference TRBV5-6 and TRBJ1-4): DAGVTQSPTHLIKTRGQQVTLRCSPKSGHDTVSWYQQALGQGPQFIFQYYEEEERQRGNFPDRFSGHQFPNYSSELNVNALLLGDSALYLCASSSGVANEKLFFGSGTQLSVL.

This clonotype was seen at least ten times. The rearrangement joins TRBV12-3 or TRBV12-4 to TRBJ1-2, with TRBD1 as a possible D gene (5 bases). V lost 6 bases to trimming and J lost 1 base, with 12 bases between them. This CDR3 is built from 14 residues. CDR3 amino acids: CASSPGGYNYGYTF. The CDR3 region has the DNA TGTGCCAGCAGCCCCGGGGGATATAACTATGGCTACACCTTC.

This clonotype occurred many times. This sequence joins TRBV20-1 and TRBJ2-1, with TRBD2 matching over 8 bases. The CDR3 contains 12 residues. Germline lookup yields CDR1 DFQATT and CDR2 SNEGSKA (reference sequence). The trim removed 7 bases at V and 10 bases at J, leaving 9 bases unmatched. In nucleotides, the CDR3 is TGCAGTGGGACTAGCCCGGCAGGGGAGCAGTTCTTC. Translation gives CSGTSPAGEQFF.

The table lists this clonotype with many counts. The rearrangement uses TRBV5-6 and TRBJ1-2; 8 bases line up with TRBD1. In germline, CDR1 is SGHDT, CDR2 YYEEEE. This CDR3 contains 15 residues. The J segment lost 4 bases and the V segment lost 0 bases, leaving 5 bases of the junction unmatched. The CDR3 here is CASSLGQGAGYGYTF. The DNA of the CDR3 is TGTGCCAGCAGCTTGGGGCAGGGGGCGGGCTATGGCTACACCTTC.

Comments on this clonotype: A much larger clone is a single base away; this may be a read error. This CDR3 is CASSYFPGLSENTIYF. CDR3 in DNA: TGTGCCAGCAGTTACTTCCCAGGGTTGTCTGAAAACACCATATATTTT. The V call is TRBV6-9, the J call TRBJ1-3, with D perhaps matching TRBD1 (5 bases). The CDR3 is made up of 16 amino acids. CDR1 and CDR2 from the germline V gene are MNHGY and SVAAGI.

There are a few counts of this clonotype. V and J are TRBV24-1 and TRBJ2-5; 7 nucleotides line up with TRBD2. The V segment lost 2 bases and the J segment 6 bases; nucleotides outside the gene matches: 17. The CDR3 contains 18 residues. Germline CDR1 reads KGHDR; CDR2 reads SFDVKD. The DNA of the CDR3 is TGTGCCACCAGTGATTCCCTACCTAAGAGGGAGGGCCTCAAGACCCAGTACTTC. Amino acids: CATSDSLPKREGLKTQYF.

This clonotype was picked up many times. The chain has TRBV2 and TRBJ1-1, with a weak D call TRBD1 (5 bases). The V and J ends lost 6 bases and 1 base respectively, with 9 bases between them. From germline, CDR1 is SNHLY and CDR2 FYNNEI. This CDR3 comprises 13 residues. CDR3 sequence: CASRSRANTEAFF. Written as DNA, the CDR3 is TGTGCCAGCAGAAGCAGGGCGAACACTGAAGCTTTCTTT.

V usage is TRBV12-3 or TRBV12-4 and J usage is TRBJ1-1; 9 bases match TRBD1. The CDR3 loop spans 14 amino acids. The trim removed 4 bases at V and 5 bases at J, leaving 5 bases unmatched. Written as DNA, the CDR3 is TGTGCCAGCAGTTCGACAGGGGGGGGAACTGAAGCTTTCTTT. Encoded protein: CASSSTGGGTEAFF.

Note on this clonotype: Possible read error: a much larger clone is one base away. V is TRBV4-1 and J is TRBJ2-2; a possible D gene is TRBD1 (5 bases). The CDR3 totals 14 residues. Germline loops: CDR1 MGHRA, CDR2 YSYEKL. The CDR3 DNA follows: TGCACCAGCAGCACCGGACAGAACACCGGGGAGCTGTTTTTT. Protein product: CTSSTGQNTGELFF.

The gene calls are TRBV18 and TRBJ1-1; D is unclear. Trimming removed 3 bases at V and 3 bases at J, with 11 bases between. Germline V CDR1 and CDR2: KGHSH, LQKENI. This CDR3 has 14 residues. The CDR3 reads CASSPAAAHTEAFF. Written as DNA, the CDR3 is TGTGCCAGCTCACCGGCGGCAGCCCACACTGAAGCTTTCTTT.

This clonotype was counted ten times or more. The rearrangement links TRBV28 to TRBJ1-6; D is ambiguous. This CDR3 has 15 residues. Germline values: CDR1 MDHEN, CDR2 SYDVKM. Trimming took off 6 bases at V and 0 bases at J, with 9 bases between the two ends. The CDR3 coding sequence is TGTGCCAGCAGAAGACAAAGCTCCTATAATTCACCCCTCCACTTT. Protein product: CASRRQSSYNSPLHF.

This clonotype was counted a few times. The DNA for the CDR3 is TGTGCCAGCAGCCAGTACTCGATTAGCGGGGGGTCGCTCACAGATACGCAGTATTTT. This gives the protein CASSQYSISGGSLTDTQYF. The V and J genes are TRBV7-9 and TRBJ2-3, with TRBD2 matching over 10 bases. Trimming removed 5 bases from V and 2 bases from J; junction bases left unmatched: 16. Germline V lookup: CDR1 SEHNR, CDR2 FQNEAQ (reference sequence). The CDR3 is made up of 19 amino acids.

This clonotype was counted ten times or more. This sequence joins TRBV20-1 and TRBJ1-1, with D hard to call. The CDR3 is made up of 13 amino acids. Per the germline V gene, CDR1 is DFQATT and CDR2 is SNEGSKA (reference sequence). V lost 1 base, J lost 5 bases, and 11 bases lay in between. The chain's CDR3 is CSARGVMVTEAFF. As DNA, the CDR3 is TGCAGTGCTAGAGGGGTAATGGTGACTGAAGCTTTCTTT.

The V gene is TRBV6-1, the J gene TRBJ2-4, with 7 bases fitting TRBD1. The CDR3 has 17 residues. CDR1 and CDR2 from the germline V gene are MNHNS and SASEGT. Trimming removed 1 base from V and 0 bases from J; junction bases left unmatched: 6. The CDR3 is CASSEGKGARAKNIQYF. CDR3 DNA sequence: TGTGCCAGCAGTGAAGGCAAGGGGGCCCGAGCCAAAAACATTCAGTACTTC.

This clonotype was counted ten times or more. This chain joins TRBV3-1 and TRBJ1-4, with TRBD1 matching over 7 bases. Germline assignment: CDR1 LGHDT and CDR2 YNNKEL (reference sequence). With 6 bases clipped from V and 1 base from J, the junction kept 11 bases outside the gene matches. The CDR3 sequence is 17 residues long. The CDR3 reads CASSSRRDRKTNEKLFF. The DNA for the CDR3 is TGTGCCAGCAGTTCAAGGAGGGACAGAAAAACTAATGAAAAACTGTTTTTT.